Listed here are 30 T cell receptor beta chains from one sample, sequenced in a study of blood T cell repertoires in COVID-19. TCRdb's copy holds only in-frame clones and misses some; the assay was immunoSEQ multiplex PCR. Here the sample spans under 250,000 clones, around 89% being singletons. The material sequenced was peripheral blood. Source of these receptors: a woman between 35 and 50 years old with acute or convalescent COVID-19.

The chain couples TRBV5-1 to TRBJ2-1; D is ambiguous. This CDR3 region has 13 residues. Trimming removed 0 bases from V and 4 bases from J, with 5 bases in between. Germline V gene data show CDR1 as SGHRS and CDR2 as YFSETQ. The CDR3 reads CASSLADYNEQFF. The CDR3 DNA reads as TGCGCCAGCAGCTTGGCAGATTACAATGAGCAGTTCTTC.

The chain links TRBV11-2 to TRBJ1-6, with 8 bases identical to TRBD1. With 4 bases clipped from V and 10 bases from J, the junction kept 12 bases outside the gene matches. The CDR3 contains 16 residues. Germline V gives CDR1 SGHAT, CDR2 FQNNGV. Written as DNA, the CDR3 is TGTGCCAGCAGCTACCTCCGGACAGGGAGAAGATCACCCCTCCACTTT. This sequence encodes CASSYLRTGRRSPLHF.

This clone was recorded once. The rearrangement links TRBV3-1 (or the pseudogene TRBV3-2) to TRBJ2-1, with 8 bases fitting TRBD2. V dropped 1 base and J dropped 3; count of bases not matched to a gene: 8. Per germline, CDR1 LGHDT and CDR2 YNNKEL (reference sequence). The CDR3 has 17 residues. CDR3 in amino acids: CASSQVSGGAGYNEQFF. CDR3 nucleotide sequence: TGTGCCAGCAGCCAAGTTTCCGGGGGGGCGGGCTACAATGAGCAGTTCTTC.

V usage is TRBV5-1 and J usage is TRBJ1-1, with 9 bases aligning to TRBD1. Germline V gene lookup returns CDR1 SGHRS and CDR2 YFSETQ. V shed 4 bases, J shed 0 bases, and the junction held 13 bases outside the gene matches. CDR3 length: 18 amino acids. The CDR3 coding sequence is TGCGCCAGCAGCCGCATGCCGGGACAGGGAAATTTGAACACTGAAGCTTTCTTT. It is translated as CASSRMPGQGNLNTEAFF.

The J gene is TRBJ1-3, the V gene TRBV7-2; D gene unclear. V was cut by 6 bases and J by 2 bases, with 11 bases left in between. This CDR3 comprises 14 residues. Germline lookup yields CDR1 SGHTA and CDR2 FQGNSA. The chain's CDR3 is CASSYSSTGNTIYF. CDR3 sequence (DNA): TGTGCCAGCAGTTACTCCTCAACTGGAAACACCATATATTTT.

J is TRBJ1-2 and V is TRBV2; TRBD1 is a possible D gene (5 bases). The ends were cut back, 6 bases at V and 4 bases at J, with 15 bases in the middle. The CDR3 loop spans 14 amino acids. Germline assignment: CDR1 SNHLY and CDR2 FYNNEI. The CDR3 spells CASRAGVGVYGYTF. The DNA for the CDR3 is TGTGCCAGCAGAGCGGGAGTAGGGGTCTATGGCTACACCTTC.

This clone turned up a few times. The rearrangement uses TRBV2 and TRBJ1-1; a weak D match, TRBD1 (6 bases). The CDR3 is 12 amino acids. Germline-derived CDR1 and CDR2 are SNHLY and FYNNEI. V was trimmed by 5 bases and J by 10 bases, leaving 14 bases between them. Written as DNA, the CDR3 is TGTGCCAGCAGTACCGGACAGCCTCGAGCTTTCTTT. It translates to CASSTGQPRAFF.

CDR3 in amino acids: CASSLEGVHGYTF. In nucleotides, the CDR3 is TGCGCCAGCAGCTTGGAGGGGGTTCATGGCTACACCTTC. The chain couples TRBV5-1 to TRBJ1-2; perhaps TRBD1 as D (6 bases). Germline CDR1 SGHRS, CDR2 YFSETQ. The CDR3 is 13 residues long. V lost 0 bases to trimming and J lost 6 bases, with 9 bases between them.

V and J are TRBV5-1 and TRBJ2-1, with 9 bases lining up with TRBD2. There are 16 residues in the CDR3. The trim removed 0 bases at V and 2 bases at J, leaving 3 bases unmatched. The germline CDR1 and CDR2 sequences are SGHRS and YFSETQ. The CDR3 region has the DNA TGCGCCAGCAGCTTGGGCGGGGGGGCGGCCTACAATGAGCAGTTCTTC. This gives the protein CASSLGGGAAYNEQFF.

The gene calls are TRBV5-1 and TRBJ2-7; 13 nucleotides align to TRBD2. The CDR3 has 14 residues. J gave up 5 bases and V 5 bases, and 4 bases lay outside the gene matches. The germline CDR1 and CDR2 sequences are SGHRS and YFSETQ. CDR3 DNA: TGCGCCAGCAGGAGGACTAGCGGGGGCGACGAGCAGTACGTC. Its translation is CASRRTSGGDEQYV.

The chain links TRBV27 to TRBJ1-4; D is unresolved. This CDR3 contains 13 residues. Per germline, CDR1 MNHEY and CDR2 SMNVEV (reference sequence). V was trimmed by 5 bases and J by 6 bases, leaving 10 bases between them. CDR3: CASSPRRDEKLFF. The CDR3 nucleotides are TGTGCCAGCAGTCCCCGGCGGGATGAAAAACTGTTTTTT.

The rearrangement joins TRBV11-2 to TRBJ1-3, with 8 bases matching TRBD1. V lost 5 bases, J lost 1 base, and 7 bases stayed unmatched. The germline V gene encodes CDR1 SGHAT and CDR2 FQNNGV. The CDR3 extends over 16 amino acids. The CDR3 sequence: CASSLDRVRSGNTIYF. CDR3 sequence (DNA): TGTGCCAGCAGCCTGGACAGGGTGAGGTCTGGAAACACCATATATTTT.

V is TRBV10-3 and J is TRBJ1-1; 7 bases fit TRBD1. The ends lost 5 bases at V and 3 bases at J; junction bases unmatched: 3. The CDR3 has 13 residues. CDR1 ENHRY and CDR2 SYGVKD come from the germline V gene. DNA of the CDR3: TGTGCCATCAGTACAGGGGAACACACTGAAGCTTTCTTT. Translation: CAISTGEHTEAFF.

The chain carries TRBV29-1 and TRBJ1-1; maybe TRBD1 (5 bases). Germline V gene sequence: CDR1 SQVTM, CDR2 ANQGSEA. Trimming cost V 6 bases and J 9 bases, with 20 bases left between them. The CDR3 has 13 amino acids. The CDR3 reads CSVGTLSGTQAFF. The CDR3 nucleotides are TGCAGCGTCGGTACATTGAGCGGGACTCAAGCTTTCTTT. Full variable domain (remainder filled in from reference TRBV29-1 and TRBJ1-1): SAVISQKPSRDICQRGTSLTIQCQVDSQVTMMFWYRQQPGQSLTLIATANQGSEATYESGFVIDKFPISRPNLTFSTLTVSNMSPEDSSIYLCSVGTLSGTQAFFGQGTRLTVV.

The rearrangement uses TRBV6-6 and TRBJ1-2, with 7 bases that match TRBD1. J was trimmed by 2 bases and V by 5 bases; bases with no gene match: 2. Germline loops: CDR1 MNHNY, CDR2 SVGAGI (reference sequence). The CDR3 spans 13 residues. This chain's CDR3 is CASSETGNYGYTF. CDR3 nucleotide sequence: TGTGCCAGCAGTGAGACAGGGAACTATGGCTACACCTTC.

The chain combines TRBV28 with TRBJ2-5; TRBD1 might be the D (6 bases). Germline V gene lookup returns CDR1 MDHEN and CDR2 SYDVKM. V lost 5 bases and J 4 bases, leaving 14 bases between the germline ends. This CDR3 region has 14 residues. Here the CDR3 DNA reads TGTGCCAGCAGTGTAACAGGGCAGAGAGAGACCCAGTACTTC. Translating it yields CASSVTGQRETQYF. The variable domain in full, with the rest retrieved from reference TRBV28 and TRBJ2-5, is DVKVTQSSRYLVKRTGEKVFLECVQDMDHENMFWYRQDPGLGLRLIYFSYDVKMKEKGDIPEGYSVSREKKERFSLILESASTNQTSMYLCASSVTGQRETQYFGPGTRLLVL.

The CDR3, as DNA: TGTGCCAGCAGTGAGCGGGGACAGGGGTTTGGGGGCTACACCTTC. It specifies CASSERGQGFGGYTF. The rearrangement joins TRBV2 to TRBJ1-2; 10 nucleotides match TRBD1. CDR3 size: 15 residues. Germline loops: CDR1 SNHLY, CDR2 FYNNEI. The J segment lost 8 bases and the V segment lost 3 bases, leaving 9 bases of the junction unmatched.

The rearrangement uses TRBV19 and TRBJ1-1, with 7 positions matching TRBD1. Germline lookup yields CDR1 LNHDA and CDR2 SQIVND (reference sequence). This CDR3 comprises 16 residues. With V trimmed by 5 bases and J by 5 bases, 14 bases remained unmatched. The CDR3 spells CASSSTYRGRETEAFF. CDR3 nucleotides: TGTGCCAGTAGTTCGACTTACAGGGGTCGTGAGACTGAAGCTTTCTTT.

V usage is TRBV7-6 and J usage is TRBJ2-5, with 13 bases that match TRBD2. The CDR3 runs to 18 residues. CDR1 is SGHVS and CDR2 is FNYEAQ in the germline V gene. V lost 1 base and J lost 4; bases outside the gene matches: 9. In DNA form, the CDR3 reads TGTGCCAGCAGCTTAGGGACTAGCGGGGGTACTATAAGAGAGACCCAGTACTTC. Translating gives CASSLGTSGGTIRETQYF.

DNA for the CDR3: TGTGCCAGCAGTGGCCACTCGCGGGGGCAAAACATTCAGTACTTC. Translating gives CASSGHSRGQNIQYF. The rearrangement links TRBV2 to TRBJ2-4; D perhaps matches TRBD2 (7 bases). The V gene's germline CDR1 is SNHLY and CDR2 FYNNEI. Trimming removed 4 bases at V and 5 bases at J, with 15 bases between. The CDR3 runs 15 residues.

The V and J genes are TRBV3-1 (or the pseudogene TRBV3-2) and TRBJ1-3; D gene uncertain. Trimming pared 4 bases from V and 1 base from J, leaving 11 bases between. The CDR3 runs to 15 residues. Per germline, CDR1 LGHDT and CDR2 YNNKEL (reference sequence). This CDR3 reads CASSPFFGSGNTIYF. The CDR3 nucleotides read TGTGCCAGCAGCCCATTTTTCGGGTCTGGAAACACCATATATTTT.

The chain has TRBV6-1 and TRBJ1-2; D remains unclear. The V end lost 3 bases, the J end lost 3 bases, and 14 bases lay between the germline ends. This CDR3 has 15 residues. CDR1 MNHNS and CDR2 SASEGT come from the germline V gene. CDR3: CASSDIQFSDYGYTF. CDR3 coding DNA: TGTGCCAGCAGTGATATACAGTTCAGTGACTATGGCTACACCTTC.

This chain uses TRBV7-2 with TRBJ2-1; D unresolved. This CDR3 is built from 12 residues. V was trimmed by 5 bases and J by 7 bases, leaving 9 bases between them. Germline CDR1 SGHTA, CDR2 FQGNSA. DNA for the CDR3: TGTGCCAGCAGCCTGATAGTGAATGAGCAGTTCTTC. It translates to CASSLIVNEQFF.

This rearrangement joins TRBV9 to TRBJ1-1, with a tentative D call TRBD1 (6 bases). The CDR3 sequence is 13 residues long. Per germline, CDR1 SGDLS and CDR2 YYNGEE. Trimming pared 3 bases from V and 5 bases from J, leaving 11 bases between. The CDR3 reads CASSAGDLTEAFF. CDR3 DNA: TGTGCCAGCAGCGCAGGGGATTTAACTGAAGCTTTCTTT.

The rearrangement links TRBV19 to TRBJ1-2, with 9 bases matching TRBD1. The V and J ends lost 5 bases and 4 bases, in that order; junction bases with no gene match: 8. Per the germline V gene, CDR1 is LNHDA and CDR2 is SQIVND (reference sequence). This CDR3 is built from 15 residues. The CDR3 protein is CASSSRTGDGYGYTF. As DNA, the CDR3 is TGTGCCAGTAGTTCCCGGACAGGGGACGGCTATGGCTACACCTTC.

The rearrangement links TRBV30 to TRBJ1-5, with a possible D match to TRBD1 (6 bases). The CDR3 totals 14 residues. Per the germline V gene, CDR1 is GTSNPN and CDR2 is SVGIG (reference sequence). The V gene lost 3 bases and the J gene lost 7 bases, with 16 bases spanning the gap. The CDR3 spells CAWSHAGARQPQHF. The CDR3 coding sequence is TGTGCCTGGAGCCACGCGGGGGCGAGGCAGCCCCAGCATTTT.

V and J are TRBV29-1 and TRBJ1-1, with 7 bases fitting TRBD1. Germline assignment: CDR1 SQVTM and CDR2 ANQGSEA. This CDR3 has 15 amino acids. With 5 bases clipped from V and 5 bases from J, the junction kept 14 bases outside the gene matches. CDR3 region: CSVSRGGRLRTEAFF. For the CDR3, the DNA is TGCAGCGTTTCCAGAGGGGGCAGGTTGAGGACTGAAGCTTTCTTT.

CDR3 nucleotides: TGTGCCAGCAGCTCGGTCCTGAGCTCCTATAATTCACCCCTCCACTTT. The encoded protein is CASSSVLSSYNSPLHF. This chain uses TRBV5-6 with TRBJ1-6, with D unclear. V was shortened by 3 bases and J by 0 bases, with 10 bases between the two germline ends. The CDR3 loop spans 16 amino acids. The germline CDR1 and CDR2 sequences are SGHDT and YYEEEE.

The chain has TRBV28 and TRBJ1-4; tentatively, D is TRBD1 (6 bases). This CDR3 has 13 residues. Deletions cut 6 bases from V and 1 base from J, with 6 bases between. The germline CDR1 and CDR2 sequences are MDHEN and SYDVKM. The CDR3 DNA is TGTGCCAGCAGGGACAGAACTAATGAAAAACTGTTTTTT. Amino acid sequence: CASRDRTNEKLFF.

The V and J genes are TRBV2 and TRBJ1-4; weak D call: TRBD1 (5 bases). Germline CDR1 is SNHLY and CDR2 is FYNNEI. CDR3 size: 14 residues. V was trimmed by 8 bases and J by 0 bases, leaving 10 bases between them. For the CDR3, the DNA is TGTGCCAGCGGCCAGACAGCAACTAATGAAAAACTGTTTTTT. Protein sequence: CASGQTATNEKLFF.